The 29 T cell receptor beta chains listed next were all sequenced from one sample in a study of T cells after yellow fever vaccination. MiXCR, applied by TCRdb to the 5' RACE reads, yields one record per CDR3 protein. The sample comprises 600,000 to 750,000 distinct CDR3 sequences, about 12% of which are singletons, and 15% rests with the top ten. The specimen was PBMCs, collected on the day of the yellow fever booster vaccination. These receptor sequences come from a man younger than 45 who received the YFV17D yellow fever vaccine.

For the CDR3, the DNA is TGTGCCAGCAGCGAGACTAGCGGGATGGGTACGCAGTATTTT. Its translation: CASSETSGMGTQYF. The chain uses TRBV6-1 and TRBJ2-3, with 11 nucleotides matching TRBD2. This CDR3 has 14 residues. Germline V gene lookup returns CDR1 MNHNS and CDR2 SASEGT. The V gene end was trimmed by 6 bases and the J gene end by 8 bases; junction bases not matched to a gene: 7.

For the CDR3, the DNA is TGCGCCAGCAGCGTTCTAGCGACAGGTCAAGAGACCCAGTACTTC. As protein: CASSVLATGQETQYF. The chain recombines TRBV5-1 with TRBJ2-5, with D possibly being TRBD1 or TRBD2 (6 bases each). Germline CDR1 reads SGHRS; CDR2 reads YFSETQ. The CDR3 runs 15 residues. V was cut by 4 bases and J by 2 bases, with 15 bases left in between.

In this sample, this clonotype turned up a few times. V is TRBV5-1 and J is TRBJ2-7; maybe TRBD1 (5 bases). CDR3 length: 15 amino acids. Germline CDR1 reads SGHRS; CDR2 reads YFSETQ. V shed 1 base and J shed 3 bases, with 14 bases lying between them. The CDR3 DNA is TGCGCCAGCAGCTTGAGTCCAGGGTCCATCTACGAGCAGTACTTC. This sequence encodes CASSLSPGSIYEQYF. The full variable domain, rest sourced from reference TRBV5-1 and TRBJ2-7, is KAGVTQTPRYLIKTRGQQVTLSCSPISGHRSVSWYQQTPGQGLQFLFEYFSETQRNKGNFPGRFSGRQFSNSRSEMNVSTLELGDSALYLCASSLSPGSIYEQYFGPGTRLTVT.

Only a few counts were recorded for this clonotype. The genes are TRBV7-2 and TRBJ2-3; D is possibly TRBD1 or TRBD2 (5 bases each). V was shortened by 3 bases and J by 2 bases, with 9 bases between the two germline ends. This CDR3 is 14 amino acids long. Germline V gene data show CDR1 as SGHTA and CDR2 as FQGNSA. CDR3 residues: CASSLMGVTDTQYF. In nucleotides, the CDR3 is TGTGCCAGCAGCTTGATGGGGGTCACAGATACGCAGTATTTT. The whole variable domain, remainder taken from reference TRBV7-2 and TRBJ2-3, is GAGVSQSPSNKVTEKGKDVELRCDPISGHTALYWYRQSLGQGLEFLIYFQGNSAPDKSGLPSDRFSAERTGGSVSTLTIQRTQQEDSAVYLCASSLMGVTDTQYFGPGTRLTVL.

This clonotype has only a few counts. The rearrangement joins TRBV10-3 to TRBJ2-7; weak D call: TRBD2 (6 bases). V was shortened by 2 bases and J by 3 bases, with 14 bases between the two germline ends. The CDR3 contains 15 residues. Germline CDR1 is ENHRY and CDR2 is SYGVKD. In DNA, the CDR3 is TGTGCCATCAGTGAGAGTTTCGGGGGACTCTACGAGCAGTACTTC. It is translated as CAISESFGGLYEQYF.

The sample holds many counts of this clonotype. The V call is TRBV12-3 or TRBV12-4, the J call TRBJ1-2, with 8 bases fitting TRBD1. With V trimmed by 5 bases and J by 5 bases, 4 bases remained unmatched. There are 13 residues in the CDR3. The CDR3 region has the DNA TGTGCCAGCAGTGCGGGACAGGCGTATGGCTACACCTTC. It is translated as CASSAGQAYGYTF.

The chain employs TRBV7-6 and TRBJ2-2, with 10 bases identical to TRBD2. Germline V gene data show CDR1 as SGHVS and CDR2 as FNYEAQ. The CDR3 extends over 16 amino acids. Unmatched junction bases numbered 7, after V lost 2 bases and J lost 7 bases. In DNA form, the CDR3 reads TGTGCCAGCAGCTTACGTCTAGCGGGAGTGATCGGGGAGCTGTTTTTT. Protein product: CASSLRLAGVIGELFF.

The chain couples TRBV20-1 to TRBJ2-1; tentatively, D is TRBD1 (6 bases). The CDR3 totals 18 residues. Germline CDR1 is DFQATT and CDR2 is SNEGSKA (reference sequence). The V end was cut by 0 bases, the J end by 0 bases, with 18 bases between. The CDR3 nucleotides are TGCAGTGCTAGAGATAGGGTCGGGACATCCCACTCCTACAATGAGCAGTTCTTC. It translates to CSARDRVGTSHSYNEQFF.

V gene TRBV2 combines with J gene TRBJ2-1; 9 bases agree with TRBD2. Looked up from germline, CDR1 is SNHLY and CDR2 is FYNNEI. This CDR3 region has 15 residues. Losses at the gene ends were 6 bases for V and 3 bases for J; bases not matched to a gene: 6. The CDR3 DNA follows: TGTGCCAGCAGAGAGGCGGGAGGGGTCTACAATGAGCAGTTCTTC. It encodes CASREAGGVYNEQFF. The full variable domain, completed using reference TRBV2 and TRBJ2-1, is EPEVTQTPSHQVTQMGQEVILRCVPISNHLYFYWYRQILGQKVEFLVSFYNNEISEKSEIFDDQFSVERPDGSNFTLKIRSTKLEDSAMYFCASREAGGVYNEQFFGPGTRLTVL.

In its sample, this clonotype was seen a few times. The genes are TRBV7-9 and TRBJ2-7, with TRBD1 matching 10 bases. Germline CDR1 is SEHNR and CDR2 is FQNEAQ (reference sequence). The V segment lost 6 bases and the J segment 5 bases; nucleotides outside the gene matches: 13. CDR3 length: 16 amino acids. In DNA form, the CDR3 reads TGTGCCAGCAGTTACGCCGCAGGGACAGGGGCTCACGAGCAGTACTTC. It specifies CASSYAAGTGAHEQYF.

The chain links TRBV20-1 to TRBJ2-1; either TRBD1 or TRBD2 may supply D (5 bases each). The germline V and J ends were trimmed by 0 bases and 10 bases, with 19 bases remaining between them. This CDR3 has 15 residues. CDR1 and CDR2 from the germline V gene are DFQATT and SNEGSKA (reference sequence). DNA of the CDR3: TGCAGTGCTAGAGATGAGGGGATGATAACGGGGGAGCAGTTCTTC. This gives the protein CSARDEGMITGEQFF.

The V call is TRBV30, the J call TRBJ1-1; D remains ambiguous. The CDR3 is 11 amino acids. V lost 8 bases, J lost 6 bases, and 13 bases lay in between. Looked up from germline, CDR1 is GTSNPN and CDR2 is SVGIG (reference sequence). The CDR3 here is CAGRVSPEAFF. In DNA form, the CDR3 reads TGTGCCGGAAGAGTCAGCCCTGAAGCTTTCTTT.

This clonotype was recorded at least ten times. The gene calls are TRBV5-1 and TRBJ2-7; D may match TRBD1 or TRBD2 (5 bases each). With 0 bases removed from V and 3 bases from J, the gap between germline ends came to 16 bases. This CDR3 is 16 amino acids long. Germline V gene lookup returns CDR1 SGHRS and CDR2 YFSETQ. The CDR3 reads CASSLAPTGAFYEQYF. In DNA, the CDR3 is TGCGCCAGCAGCTTGGCCCCGACCGGGGCCTTCTACGAGCAGTACTTC.

This clonotype occurred a few times. V is TRBV7-9 and J is TRBJ2-3; perhaps TRBD1 as D (5 bases). V lost 8 bases and J 4 bases, leaving 13 bases between the germline ends. The CDR3 has 13 residues. Germline CDR1 reads SEHNR; CDR2 reads FQNEAQ (reference sequence). In DNA form, the CDR3 reads TGTGCCAGCGGGCAGGGTTCCGCAGATACGCAGTATTTT. Its protein is CASGQGSADTQYF.

This clonotype showed up many times. The rearrangement links TRBV27 to TRBJ1-1; D remains ambiguous. The length of the CDR3 is 12 residues. Trimming shortened V by 6 bases and J by 2 bases, and 7 bases separated the two germline ends. Per the germline V gene, CDR1 is MNHEY and CDR2 is SMNVEV (reference sequence). The CDR3 bases are TGTGCCAGCAGAACGGGAAACACTGAAGCTTTCTTT. Translating gives CASRTGNTEAFF.

This chain joins TRBV14 and TRBJ2-3, with D unresolved. This CDR3 contains 13 residues. V gave up 1 base and J gave up 6 bases, with 8 bases separating them. Germline V gene data show CDR1 as SGHDN and CDR2 as FVKESK. CDR3 in DNA: TGTGCCAGCAGCCAAGGTTCGTGGGATACGCAGTATTTT. Translation: CASSQGSWDTQYF.

The rearrangement uses TRBV28 and TRBJ2-7, with 10 bases identical to TRBD2. Germline CDR1 reads MDHEN; CDR2 reads SYDVKM. V was clipped by 8 bases and J by 4 bases; unmatched bases: 8. The CDR3 runs to 14 residues. CDR3 residues: CASDPASGSYEQYF. DNA of the CDR3: TGTGCCAGCGACCCCGCTAGCGGGAGTTACGAGCAGTACTTC.

The chain links TRBV27 to TRBJ2-7; 10 nucleotides line up with TRBD2. The CDR3 spans 15 residues. CDR1 and CDR2 (germline): MNHEY, SMNVEV (reference sequence). The J segment lost 5 bases and the V segment lost 5 bases, leaving 9 bases of the junction unmatched. CDR3 loop: CASSIPLAGVHEQYF. The CDR3 bases are TGTGCCAGCAGTATCCCCCTAGCGGGAGTCCACGAGCAGTACTTC.

The chain links TRBV6-1 to TRBJ1-5, with D possibly matching TRBD1 (6 bases). CDR1 is MNHNS and CDR2 is SASEGT in the germline V gene. This CDR3 has 14 residues. The V end was cut by 6 bases, the J end by 5 bases, with 14 bases between. Here the CDR3 reads CASSPDRSYQPQHF. The CDR3 coding sequence is TGTGCCAGCAGCCCCGACAGGAGTTATCAGCCCCAGCATTTT.

The V and J genes are TRBV19 and TRBJ1-5; possible D gene TRBD1, 5 bases. CDR3 size: 15 residues. Germline loops: CDR1 LNHDA, CDR2 SQIVND (reference sequence). V lost 4 bases and J 6 bases, leaving 16 bases between the germline ends. CDR3 amino acids: CASSTPSGGGQPQHF. Here the CDR3 DNA reads TGTGCCAGTAGTACCCCTTCGGGGGGAGGTCAGCCCCAGCATTTT.

This clonotype was seen only once. At one of its ends the junction is not consistent with the germline gene, which may arise from a read error. The V call is TRBV20-1, the J call TRBJ1-1; the D is unclear. The CDR3 extends over 15 amino acids. The germline CDR1 and CDR2 sequences are DFQATT and SNEGSKA (reference sequence). The chain's CDR3 is CCARAYEGMNTEAFF. The CDR3 nucleotides read TGCTGTGCTAGAGCATACGAGGGAATGAACACTGAAGCTTTCTTT.

V usage is TRBV6-2 or TRBV6-3 and J usage is TRBJ2-5; perhaps TRBD2 as D (5 bases). The V end lost 7 bases, the J end lost 4 bases, and 13 bases lay between the germline ends. Looked up from germline, CDR1 is MNHEY and CDR2 is SVGEGT. This CDR3 has 13 amino acids. CDR3 residues: CASTRGHGETQYF. CDR3 nucleotides: TGTGCCAGCACCCGCGGGCACGGAGAGACCCAGTACTTC.

This rearrangement joins TRBV4-3 to TRBJ2-2, with 7 bases aligning to TRBD2. The CDR3 covers 16 residues. V trimming: 4 bases; J trimming: 2 bases; junction bases outside the gene matches: 7. The V gene's germline CDR1 is LGHNA and CDR2 YSLEER. In DNA, the CDR3 is TGCGCCAGCAGCCGCCAGGGCGGGAGAAACACCGGGGAGCTGTTTTTT. As protein: CASSRQGGRNTGELFF.

This clonotype was observed a handful of times. The chain has TRBV6-5 and TRBJ2-6; D is unresolved. V was trimmed by 0 bases and J by 0 bases, leaving 6 bases between them. This CDR3 has 16 amino acids. Looked up from germline, CDR1 is MNHEY and CDR2 is SVGAGI. The CDR3 coding sequence is TGTGCCAGCAGTTACTCGATTACCTCTGGGGCCAACGTCCTGACTTTC. Its translation: CASSYSITSGANVLTF.

This chain joins TRBV10-3 and TRBJ2-2; the D call may be TRBD1 or TRBD2 (6 bases each). Germline V gives CDR1 ENHRY, CDR2 SYGVKD. The CDR3 loop spans 16 amino acids. Trimming left V 4 bases short and J 6 bases short, with 18 bases between. The DNA for the CDR3 is TGTGCCATCAGTGGAACAGGTGGAGGGGGAGCCGGGGAGCTGTTTTTT. This translates into CAISGTGGGGAGELFF.

The chain uses TRBV3-1 and TRBJ2-7; the D gene is possibly TRBD1 (6 bases). Trimming cost V 1 base and J 6 bases, with 16 bases left between them. This CDR3 spans 15 amino acids. Per the germline V gene, CDR1 is LGHDT and CDR2 is YNNKEL (reference sequence). The CDR3 coding sequence is TGTGCCAGCAGCCAAGCAACCGGGACATTTGGCGAGCAGTACTTC. It is translated as CASSQATGTFGEQYF.

Only a few counts were recorded for this clonotype. The V gene is TRBV12-5, the J gene TRBJ2-3, with D possibly matching TRBD1 (5 bases). The germline V gene encodes CDR1 LGHNT and CDR2 FRNRAP. V lost 5 bases to trimming and J lost 4 bases, with 19 bases between them. CDR3 length: 16 residues. This CDR3 reads CASGPSTGTKSDTQYF. In DNA form, the CDR3 reads TGTGCTAGTGGTCCGAGTACAGGAACCAAGTCAGATACGCAGTATTTT.

The V call is TRBV7-2, the J call TRBJ2-3; 11 nucleotides align to TRBD2. The V gene end was trimmed by 6 bases and the J gene end by 6 bases; junction bases not matched to a gene: 5. This CDR3 is 14 amino acids long. Germline-derived CDR1 and CDR2 are SGHTA and FQGNSA. In nucleotides, the CDR3 is TGTGCCAGCAGTCTAGCGGGAGGTGTGGATACGCAGTATTTT. Its protein is CASSLAGGVDTQYF.

The gene calls are TRBV6-1 and TRBJ1-2; TRBD1 might be the D (5 bases). This CDR3 is built from 14 residues. The V gene lost 5 bases and the J gene lost 5 bases, with 15 bases spanning the gap. CDR1 is MNHNS and CDR2 is SASEGT in the germline V gene. The CDR3 DNA reads as TGTGCCAGCAGTCCCTCCGAGAGGGGTTATGGCTACACCTTC. Protein sequence: CASSPSERGYGYTF.